The sequence of this T cell receptor (beta chain) was determined in a study of T-cell memory formation after mild COVID-19. Whole-study context: Among the donors, TCR clusters were largely specific to each donor.

Constant-segment-primed 5'RACE gave TCR alpha and TCR beta cDNA libraries with sample barcodes and UMIs. One entry per CDR3 protein, called by TCRdb with MiXCR from the 5' RACE reads. The sample lists about 560,000 distinct CDR3 sequences, less than 25% occurring once. General study findings and limits: Within pre-infection memory, some responding clones were found, suggesting cross-reactive memory joined. Largely, contracting CD4+ clones fell within CM and EM, and contracting CD8+ clones within EMRA.

The V and J ends lost 3 bases and 0 bases respectively, with 11 bases between them. CDR3 length: 15 residues. The germline V gene encodes CDR1 LNHDA and CDR2 SQIVND (reference sequence). Of note for this clonotype: Its antigen is not known.

This TCR was sampled from an adult woman who had mild COVID-19 (a few samples of this study predate the infection). Cell type and time point are not known. Source material: PBMCs or a T cell subset sorted from them (not recorded which). The J gene is TRBJ1-1, the V gene TRBV19; D remains unclear. This chain's CDR3 is CASSIVGRMNTEAFF. The DNA of the CDR3 is TGTGCCAGTAGTATTGTCGGCCGAATGAACACTGAAGCTTTCTTT.